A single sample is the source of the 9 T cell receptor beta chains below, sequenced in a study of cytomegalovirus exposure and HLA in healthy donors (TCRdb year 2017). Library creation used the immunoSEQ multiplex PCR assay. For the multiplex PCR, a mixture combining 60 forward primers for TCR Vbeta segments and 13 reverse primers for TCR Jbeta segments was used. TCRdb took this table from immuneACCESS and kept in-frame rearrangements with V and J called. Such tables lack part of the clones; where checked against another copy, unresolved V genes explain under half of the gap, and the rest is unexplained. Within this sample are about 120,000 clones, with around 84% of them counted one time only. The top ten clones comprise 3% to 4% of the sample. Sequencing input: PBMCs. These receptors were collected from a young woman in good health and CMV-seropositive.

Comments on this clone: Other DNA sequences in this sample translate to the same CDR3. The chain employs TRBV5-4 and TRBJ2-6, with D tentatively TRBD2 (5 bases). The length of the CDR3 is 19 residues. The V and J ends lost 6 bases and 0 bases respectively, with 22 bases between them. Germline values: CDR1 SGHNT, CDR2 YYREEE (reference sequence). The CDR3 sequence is CASKPRATGSRSGANVLTF. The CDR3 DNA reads TGTGCCAGCAAGCCTAGGGCGACGGGGTCCCGCTCTGGGGCCAACGTCCTGACTTTC.

CDR3 bases: TGTGCCAGCACTCCGGACAGGGCCTCCTTTGGGACCCAGTACTTC. Its protein is CASTPDRASFGTQYF. The gene calls are TRBV27 and TRBJ2-5; 8 positions match TRBD1. Germline V CDR1 and CDR2: MNHEY, SMNVEV (reference sequence). V gave up 7 bases and J gave up 7 bases; unmatched junction bases: 14. The CDR3 spans 15 residues.

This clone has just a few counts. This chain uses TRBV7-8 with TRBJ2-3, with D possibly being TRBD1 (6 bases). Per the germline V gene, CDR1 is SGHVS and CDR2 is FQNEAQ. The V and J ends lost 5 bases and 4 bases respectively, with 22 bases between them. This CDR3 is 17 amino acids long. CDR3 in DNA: TGTGCCAGCAGCGGTACCGGGACACTAGGTGGGGCAGATACGCAGTATTTT. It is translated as CASSGTGTLGGADTQYF.

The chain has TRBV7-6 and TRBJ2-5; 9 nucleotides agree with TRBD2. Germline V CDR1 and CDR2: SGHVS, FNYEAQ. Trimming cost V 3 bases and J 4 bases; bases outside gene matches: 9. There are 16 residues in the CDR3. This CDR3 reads CASSLNPGTSTETQYF. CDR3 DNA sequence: TGTGCCAGCAGCTTGAATCCCGGGACTAGCACAGAGACCCAGTACTTC.

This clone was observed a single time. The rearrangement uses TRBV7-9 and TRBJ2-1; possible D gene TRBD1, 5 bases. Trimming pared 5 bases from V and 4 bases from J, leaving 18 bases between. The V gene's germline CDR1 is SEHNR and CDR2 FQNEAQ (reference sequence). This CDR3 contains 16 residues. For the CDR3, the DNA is TGTGCCAGCAGCCCGCAGGGTGCGAGTTATTACAATGAGCAGTTCTTC. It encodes CASSPQGASYYNEQFF.

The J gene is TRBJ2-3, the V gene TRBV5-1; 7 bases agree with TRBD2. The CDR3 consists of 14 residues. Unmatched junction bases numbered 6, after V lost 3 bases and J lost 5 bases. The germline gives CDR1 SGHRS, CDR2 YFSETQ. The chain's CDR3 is CASSSGLEIDTQYF. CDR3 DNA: TGCGCCAGCAGCTCCGGACTAGAAATAGATACGCAGTATTTT.

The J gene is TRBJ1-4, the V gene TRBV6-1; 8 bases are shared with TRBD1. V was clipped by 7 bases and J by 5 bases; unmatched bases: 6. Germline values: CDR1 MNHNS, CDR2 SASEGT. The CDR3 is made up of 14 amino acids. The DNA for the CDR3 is TGTGCCAGCAAACCGGACAGGGAGAATGAAAAACTGTTTTTT. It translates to CASKPDRENEKLFF.

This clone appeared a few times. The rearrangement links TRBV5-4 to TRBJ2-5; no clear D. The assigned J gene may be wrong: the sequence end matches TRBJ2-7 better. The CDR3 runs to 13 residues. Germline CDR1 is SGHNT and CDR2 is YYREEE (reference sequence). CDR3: CASSPTPSYEQYF. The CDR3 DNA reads TGTGCCAGCAGCCCGACACCATCCTACGAGCAGTACTTC.

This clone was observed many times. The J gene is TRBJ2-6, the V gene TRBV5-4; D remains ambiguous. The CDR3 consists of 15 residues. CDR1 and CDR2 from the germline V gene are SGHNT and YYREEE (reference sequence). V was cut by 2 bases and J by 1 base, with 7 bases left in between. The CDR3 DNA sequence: TGTGCCAGCAGCTTAACTGCGTCTGGGGCCAACGTCCTGACTTTC. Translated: CASSLTASGANVLTF. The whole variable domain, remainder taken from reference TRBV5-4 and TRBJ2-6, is ETGVTQSPTHLIKTRGQQVTLRCSSQSGHNTVSWYQQALGQGPQFIFQYYREEENGRGNFPPRFSGLQFPNYSSELNVNALELDDSALYLCASSLTASGANVLTFGAGSRLTVL.